This T cell receptor beta chain emerged from a study of T cells in Graves' hyperthyroidism and ophthalmopathy (dated by TCRdb to about 2019). At the level of the whole study: Peripheral blood was sampled at the time of initial diagnosis, prior to any treatment. Following sampling, methimazole starting at 30 mg daily was given to hyperthyroidism patients, and high-dose intravenous methylprednisolone was given to ophthalmopathy patients. The paper describes TCR Vbeta CDR3 sequencing of some 130 peripheral blood samples, made up of under 50 ophthalmopathy patients, around 78 hyperthyroidism patients and 17 progressor patients. Prospective prediction of ophthalmopathy was tested in an independent validation cohort consisting of some 18 hyperthyroidism patients and some 17 patients who later progressed to ophthalmopathy. For training and testing, the approximately 92 patients in the discovery cohort were randomly divided in a 7:3 ratio. In addition, the study compared T-cell repertoires in thyroid tissue and in blood from about six Graves' hyperthyroidism patients. To identify distinguishing TCR V-J signatures, a discovery cohort of some 100 patients was used, comprising 43 with Graves' ophthalmopathy and under 60 with stable Graves' hyperthyroidism.

As encoded in the germline V gene (reference sequence), CDR1 is LGHDT while CDR2 is YNNKEL. The cysteine opens and the phenylalanine closes a CDR3 of 14 amino acids. The DNA shown is the 42-base CDR3, in frame from base 1. Trimming accounts for 3 bases at V and 0 bases at J, while the number of junction bases matched to no gene is 1. Amplification of TCR beta CDR3 regions was carried out from RNA transcripts. For the first round of RT-PCR on the TCR CDR3, the HTBI primer set was used together with the Qiagen OneStep RT-PCR kit. The libraries were constructed in a second round of multiplex PCR and then size-selected and purified. Libraries were sequenced paired-end with 100 bp reads on an Illumina HiSeq2000. As for the original processing: SOAPnuke was used to process the raw data, with reads discarded if the reads contained adapters or uncalled bases, had a mean Phred below 15, or lacked an exact constant-primer or identifier match. High-quality paired reads were merged using COPE v1.2.5, and each unique nucleotide sequence was defined as a clonotype. MiTCR v1.1 was used to align the clonotypes against IMGT TRBV, TRBD and TRBJ reference segments. The analysis included only V-J combinations with a frequency above 0.0001, which together covered about 99% of the repertoires. The TCS score was defined as F50 (clonal expansion) divided by E x V (chaos), with BLOSUM62-based TCRdist calculated between CDR3 peptides within each V-J. Welch's t-statistics and random forest reduced around 510 V-J features to about 13, which were used in a naive Bayes classifier (R e1071). The public sequencing data were trimmed at Q25 with fastp and processed into clonotypes with MiXCR by TCRdb, which kept only in-frame beta chains. Every distinct CDR3 protein forms one entry, paired with its most common genes and DNA. Here the V and J calls rest on TCRdb's processing, not on the authors' analysis. The sample yields a few hundred thousand distinct CDR3 sequences; approximately 16% were counted once. The top ten constitute 2.5% to 4% of the sample.

Findings and caveats that apply to the study as a whole: No statistical method was used to fix the sample size in advance, and group allocation was not hidden from the investigators. A 13 V-J signature model separated ophthalmopathy from stable hyperthyroidism, with approximately 86% sensitivity and roughly 81% specificity in cross-validation and 80%/75% in testing. Most expanded thyroid clonotypes (frequency above 0.001) were also detected in blood, a finding suggesting that blood repertoires may reflect thyroid immune responses. In validation, the model predicted progression to ophthalmopathy a median of around 6.5 months before onset, with approximately 70% sensitivity and just under 75% specificity.

This clonotype was seen more than once but under ten times. The clone's antigen remains unknown. No base qualities exist here, and no much larger clone lies one base off it. Ophthalmopathy patients had moderately to severely active disease, Clinical Activity Score of at least 3, NOSPECS grade of at least 4, and duration under 3 months. Patients with uncontrolled infections, other autoimmune diseases, pregnancy or lactation were excluded. Clinical symptoms, serum thyroxine and TRAb, thyroid ultrasound, and orbital computed tomography formed the basis for the diagnoses. Ficoll-Paque density gradient centrifugation was used to isolate PBMCs from 8.5 to 10 ml of fresh peripheral blood. Trizol reagent was used to extract total RNA, and RNA quality was then checked on an Agilent 2100 Bioanalyzer.

This receptor chain uses TRBV3-1 and TRBJ2-7; 8 nucleotides in the junction match TRBD1. Sequencing was done on a sample of blood. The TCR comes from a woman aged 40-49 years with Graves' ophthalmopathy. The sequenced DNA is TGTGCCAGCAGCCAGGGACAGGACTCCTACGAGCAGTACTTC. It specifies CASSQGQDSYEQYF.